A selection of T cell receptor beta chains follows, all from one sample in a study of shared clonotypes between healthy human individuals. Sequenced by immunoSEQ multiplex PCR; TCRdb stores in-frame clones only, minus some. The sample holds approximately 2,000,000 clones; roughly 95% are singletons and the top ten take under 2%. Sequences were obtained from naive CD8+ T cells from PBMCs. Receptors originate from a man aged 18-30 years in good health. Some clones in this sample may be carry-over from other donors' samples. Both conserved end residues are part of each CDR3. The order of the fields is J gene, V gene, D gene, clone size, CDR3 DNA, CDR3 protein. D genes are given only for firm matches. For some rows the clone size is stated as once, few or many, or as a class when expanded; others skip it.

j_gene: TRBJ1-2; v_gene: TRBV11-2; d_gene: -; abundance: -; CDR3nt: TGTGCCAGCAGCTTAGAGGGCTATGGCTACACCTTC; CDR3aa: CASSLEGYGYTF
j_gene: TRBJ2-5; v_gene: TRBV6-5; d_gene: -; abundance: -; CDR3nt: TGTGCCAGCAGAGTGCGGGCATACCAAGAGACCCAGTACTTC; CDR3aa: CASRVRAYQETQYF
j_gene: TRBJ1-5; v_gene: TRBV27; d_gene: -; abundance: -; CDR3nt: TGTGCCAGCAGTTTATTGGGTGTGGGACAGCCCCAGCATTTT; CDR3aa: CASSLLGVGQPQHF
j_gene: TRBJ1-4; v_gene: TRBV4-1; d_gene: -; abundance: -; CDR3nt: TGCGCCAGCAGCCAACTAGGGTTAGGCCCCCTCGGGACTAATGAAAAACTGTTTTTT; CDR3aa: CASSQLGLGPLGTNEKLFF
j_gene: TRBJ2-1; v_gene: TRBV19; d_gene: TRBD2; abundance: -; CDR3nt: TGTGCCAGTAGTATCACTAGCGGGAGTGGCGATGAGCAGTTCTTC; CDR3aa: CASSITSGSGDEQFF
j_gene: TRBJ2-7; v_gene: TRBV18; d_gene: TRBD1; abundance: -; CDR3nt: TGTGCCAGCTCGCCCGAGACAGGGTCCACCTACGAGCAGTACTTC; CDR3aa: CASSPETGSTYEQYF
j_gene: TRBJ1-1; v_gene: TRBV7-9; d_gene: -; abundance: -; CDR3nt: TGTGCCAGCAGCATCCCCAGGGTGGACACTGAAGCTTTCTTT; CDR3aa: CASSIPRVDTEAFF
j_gene: TRBJ1-2; v_gene: TRBV11-2; d_gene: TRBD1; abundance: -; CDR3nt: TGTGCCAGCAGCTTTCATGGGACAGTGAACTATGGCTACACCTTC; CDR3aa: CASSFHGTVNYGYTF
j_gene: TRBJ1-1; v_gene: TRBV27; d_gene: -; abundance: once; CDR3nt: TGTGCCAGCAGTTTTGTTGGCAGCAACACTGAAGCTTTCTTT; CDR3aa: CASSFVGSNTEAFF
j_gene: TRBJ2-5; v_gene: TRBV27; d_gene: TRBD1; abundance: -; CDR3nt: TGTGCCAGCAGTTTGGGACAGGGCGACCAGTACTTC; CDR3aa: CASSLGQGDQYF
j_gene: TRBJ2-7; v_gene: TRBV4-3; d_gene: -; abundance: -; CDR3nt: TGCGCCAGCAGCCAAGATTATTTGTCCTACGAGCAGTACTTC; CDR3aa: CASSQDYLSYEQYF
j_gene: TRBJ1-1; v_gene: TRBV29-1; d_gene: -; abundance: -; CDR3nt: TGCAGCGTTGTTGGGGGGCAGAACACTGAAGCTTTCTTT; CDR3aa: CSVVGGQNTEAFF
j_gene: TRBJ1-2; v_gene: TRBV2; d_gene: -; abundance: -; CDR3nt: TGTGCCAGCAGTGTCCAGCGAGAGACAGGCTCTATTCTGGGCTACACCTTC; CDR3aa: CASSVQRETGSILGYTF
j_gene: TRBJ2-7; v_gene: TRBV28; d_gene: -; abundance: -; CDR3nt: TGTGCCAGCAGTTTAGGGCAGGTAAACGAGCAGTACTTC; CDR3aa: CASSLGQVNEQYF
j_gene: TRBJ2-3; v_gene: TRBV7-9; d_gene: -; abundance: -; CDR3nt: TGTGCCAGCAGCCCGGGAATCCCAGATACGCAGTATTTT; CDR3aa: CASSPGIPDTQYF
j_gene: TRBJ2-3; v_gene: TRBV4-1; d_gene: -; abundance: -; CDR3nt: TGCGCCAGCAGCCCCTTGAAGGTTAGCACAGATACGCAGTATTTT; CDR3aa: CASSPLKVSTDTQYF
j_gene: TRBJ1-1; v_gene: TRBV4-3; d_gene: -; abundance: -; CDR3nt: TGCGCCAGCAGCCCAAAGACAGGCCTGGGGGGCGAAGCTTTCTTT; CDR3aa: CASSPKTGLGGEAFF
j_gene: TRBJ2-2; v_gene: TRBV11-2; d_gene: -; abundance: -; CDR3nt: TGTGCCAGCAGCCAGCAACTCGGGGCTCTGGGGGCCGGGGAGCTGTTTTTT; CDR3aa: CASSQQLGALGAGELFF
j_gene: TRBJ2-1; v_gene: TRBV7-8; d_gene: -; abundance: -; CDR3nt: TGTGCCAGCAGCACCACCGGGGGGCCAGGGGCCTACAATGAGCAGTTCTTC; CDR3aa: CASSTTGGPGAYNEQFF
j_gene: TRBJ1-1; v_gene: TRBV19; d_gene: -; abundance: -; CDR3nt: TGTGCCAGTAGTGAGAGGTCTGAAGCTTTCTTT; CDR3aa: CASSERSEAFF
j_gene: TRBJ2-1; v_gene: TRBV19; d_gene: -; abundance: -; CDR3nt: TGTGCCAGTAGTATGGGCGGGATCAACTACAATGAGCAGTTCTTC; CDR3aa: CASSMGGINYNEQFF
j_gene: TRBJ2-7; v_gene: TRBV27; d_gene: -; abundance: -; CDR3nt: TGTGCCAGCAGCCAGAGCTCCTACGAGCAGTACTTC; CDR3aa: CASSQSSYEQYF
j_gene: TRBJ2-7; v_gene: TRBV28; d_gene: -; abundance: -; CDR3nt: TGTGCCAGCAGTCGGGGTAACGAGCAGTACTTC; CDR3aa: CASSRGNEQYF
j_gene: TRBJ2-3; v_gene: TRBV2; d_gene: TRBD1; abundance: -; CDR3nt: TGTGCCAGCAGGGCCGGACAGGGCGCAGATACGCAGTATTTT; CDR3aa: CASRAGQGADTQYF
j_gene: TRBJ1-2; v_gene: TRBV27; d_gene: -; abundance: -; CDR3nt: TGTGCCAACAGTCCCTTGAGTACCAACTATGGCTACACCTTC; CDR3aa: CANSPLSTNYGYTF
j_gene: TRBJ1-2; v_gene: TRBV28; d_gene: -; abundance: -; CDR3nt: TGTGCCAGCTATACTGGGGGTGGCTACACCTTC; CDR3aa: CASYTGGGYTF
j_gene: TRBJ1-5; v_gene: TRBV19; d_gene: -; abundance: -; CDR3nt: TGTGCCAGTAGTGAAGGTATCCTCATCGGCCCCCAGCATTTT; CDR3aa: CASSEGILIGPQHF
j_gene: TRBJ2-1; v_gene: TRBV28; d_gene: -; abundance: -; CDR3nt: TGTGCCAGCAGTTTGGGGAGTAGGTCCTACAATGAGCAGTTCTTC; CDR3aa: CASSLGSRSYNEQFF
j_gene: TRBJ1-1; v_gene: TRBV2; d_gene: TRBD1; abundance: -; CDR3nt: TGTGCCAGCGGAAACGAGGGGGCGCGGAGGAACACTGAAGCTTTCTTT; CDR3aa: CASGNEGARRNTEAFF
j_gene: TRBJ2-7; v_gene: TRBV28; d_gene: TRBD2; abundance: -; CDR3nt: TGTGCCAGCAGTTACTTGTCGGGACTAGCGGGAGGCGAGCAGTACTTC; CDR3aa: CASSYLSGLAGGEQYF
j_gene: TRBJ1-5; v_gene: TRBV6-6; d_gene: -; abundance: few; CDR3nt: TGTGCCAGCAGTCCCCGGGACGGCGATCAGCCCCAGCATTTT; CDR3aa: CASSPRDGDQPQHF
j_gene: TRBJ2-7; v_gene: TRBV7-8; d_gene: -; abundance: -; CDR3nt: TGTGCCAGCAGCCCCGGGTGGGGCGGTTCCTACGAGCAGTACTTC; CDR3aa: CASSPGWGGSYEQYF
j_gene: TRBJ2-1; v_gene: TRBV28; d_gene: -; abundance: -; CDR3nt: TGTGCCAGCAGTACCGAATCCGGGAGCAATGAGCAGTTCTTC; CDR3aa: CASSTESGSNEQFF
j_gene: TRBJ2-1; v_gene: TRBV2; d_gene: TRBD2; abundance: -; CDR3nt: TGTGCCAGCAGACCTAGCGGGGGGTCTAATGAGCAGTTCTTC; CDR3aa: CASRPSGGSNEQFF
j_gene: TRBJ1-4; v_gene: TRBV7-9; d_gene: TRBD1; abundance: -; CDR3nt: TGTGCCAGCAGCTTATGGGGACAGGGTGCAACTAATGAAAAACTGTTTTTT; CDR3aa: CASSLWGQGATNEKLFF
j_gene: TRBJ2-7; v_gene: TRBV30; d_gene: TRBD2; abundance: -; CDR3nt: TGTGCCTGGAGGGGAGCGGGAAGGTACGAGCAGTACTTC; CDR3aa: CAWRGAGRYEQYF
j_gene: TRBJ2-7; v_gene: TRBV5-4; d_gene: -; abundance: -; CDR3nt: TGTGCCAGCACCCTACAGGGAAGCTCCTACGAGCAGTACTTC; CDR3aa: CASTLQGSSYEQYF
j_gene: TRBJ2-2; v_gene: TRBV7-9; d_gene: -; abundance: -; CDR3nt: TGTGCCAGCAGCGCCCGCGAGGGGGCGAACACCGGGGAGCTGTTTTTT; CDR3aa: CASSAREGANTGELFF
j_gene: TRBJ1-2; v_gene: TRBV4-1; d_gene: -; abundance: few; CDR3nt: TGCGCCAGCAGCCAAGATGGTTCAGCTAACTATGGCTACACCTTC; CDR3aa: CASSQDGSANYGYTF
j_gene: TRBJ2-3; v_gene: TRBV6-7; d_gene: TRBD2; abundance: -; CDR3nt: TGTGCCAGCAGTTACATGAAGCGGGACACAGATACGCAGTATTTT; CDR3aa: CASSYMKRDTDTQYF
j_gene: TRBJ2-5; v_gene: TRBV28; d_gene: TRBD2; abundance: -; CDR3nt: TGTGCCAGAGCGGGAGGGGAGACCCAGTACTTC; CDR3aa: CARAGGETQYF
j_gene: TRBJ1-6; v_gene: TRBV7-3; d_gene: -; abundance: -; CDR3nt: TGTGCCAGCAGCCCTTTGGGGAATTCACCCCTCCACTTT; CDR3aa: CASSPLGNSPLHF
j_gene: TRBJ1-2; v_gene: TRBV19; d_gene: -; abundance: -; CDR3nt: TGTGCCAGTACACCCAAGGCAGGTCACTATGGCTACACCTTC; CDR3aa: CASTPKAGHYGYTF
j_gene: TRBJ2-3; v_gene: TRBV28; d_gene: TRBD2; abundance: -; CDR3nt: TGTGCCAGCAGCCCTCGACTAGCAGCAGATACGCAGTATTTT; CDR3aa: CASSPRLAADTQYF
j_gene: TRBJ2-7; v_gene: TRBV6-1; d_gene: TRBD2; abundance: -; CDR3nt: TGTGCCAGCAGTGCAAATCCGGGACTAGCGGCCCACGAGCAGTACTTC; CDR3aa: CASSANPGLAAHEQYF
j_gene: TRBJ2-7; v_gene: TRBV28; d_gene: -; abundance: -; CDR3nt: TGTGCCAGCAGTTTATACGTGGACAGACCAAACTACGAGCAGTACTTC; CDR3aa: CASSLYVDRPNYEQYF